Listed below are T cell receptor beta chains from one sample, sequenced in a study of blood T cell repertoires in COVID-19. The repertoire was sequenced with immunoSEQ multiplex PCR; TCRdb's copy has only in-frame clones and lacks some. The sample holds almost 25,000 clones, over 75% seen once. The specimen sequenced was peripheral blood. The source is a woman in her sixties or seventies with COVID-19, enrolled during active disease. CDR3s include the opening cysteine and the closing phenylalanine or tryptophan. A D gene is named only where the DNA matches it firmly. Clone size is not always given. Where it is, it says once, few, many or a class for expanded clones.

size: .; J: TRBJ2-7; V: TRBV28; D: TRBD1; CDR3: CASTGTGDFYEQYF; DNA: TGTGCCAGCACCGGGACAGGCGACTTCTACGAGCAGTACTTC
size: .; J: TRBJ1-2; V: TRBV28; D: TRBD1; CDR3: CASSSTGGGYTF; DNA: TGTGCCAGCAGTTCCACAGGGGGCGGCTACACCTTC
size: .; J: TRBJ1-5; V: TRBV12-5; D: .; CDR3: CASGRGRPSPQHF; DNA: TGTGCTAGTGGTCGGGGGAGGCCAAGTCCCCAGCATTTT
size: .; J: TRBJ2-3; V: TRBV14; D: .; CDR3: CASSHTGPGTDTQYF; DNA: TGTGCCAGCAGCCATACAGGGCCCGGCACAGATACGCAGTATTTT
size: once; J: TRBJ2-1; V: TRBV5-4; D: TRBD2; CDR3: CASSPTSGPSNEQFF; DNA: TGTGCCAGCAGCCCCACTAGCGGTCCCAGCAATGAGCAGTTCTTC
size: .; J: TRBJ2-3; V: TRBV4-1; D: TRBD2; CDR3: CASSQDSGGGYTDTQYF; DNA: TGCGCCAGCAGCCAAGATAGCGGGGGGGGGTACACAGATACGCAGTATTTT
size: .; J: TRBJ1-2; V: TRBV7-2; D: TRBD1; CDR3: CASSLATGTGGGYTF; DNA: TGTGCCAGCAGCTTAGCGACCGGGACAGGGGGTGGCTACACCTTC
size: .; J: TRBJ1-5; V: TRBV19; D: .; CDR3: CASKAGNQPQHF; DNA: TGTGCCAGTAAGGCAGGGAATCAGCCCCAGCATTTT
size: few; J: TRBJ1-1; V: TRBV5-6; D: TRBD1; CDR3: CASSLAGQLAGKAFF; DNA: TGTGCCAGCAGCTTGGCGGGACAGCTTGCGGGTAAAGCTTTCTTT
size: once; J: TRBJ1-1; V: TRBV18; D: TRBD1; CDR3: CASSPGQVGTLAEAFF; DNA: TGTGCCAGCTCACCGGGACAGGTGGGAACACTCGCTGAAGCTTTCTTT
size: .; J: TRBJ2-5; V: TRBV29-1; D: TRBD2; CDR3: CSVAGRASGGTETQYF; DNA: TGCAGCGTTGCGGGGCGCGCTAGCGGGGGAACAGAGACCCAGTACTTC
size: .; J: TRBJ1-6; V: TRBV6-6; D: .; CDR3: CASTPQTGAYNSPLHF; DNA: TGTGCCAGCACCCCACAGACAGGAGCCTATAATTCACCCCTCCACTTT
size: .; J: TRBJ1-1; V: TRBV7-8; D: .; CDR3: CASSRRVLDTEAFF; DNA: TGTGCCAGCAGCCGACGGGTGTTAGACACTGAAGCTTTCTTT
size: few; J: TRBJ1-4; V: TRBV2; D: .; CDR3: CASSVVPGSEKLFF; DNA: TGTGCCAGCAGTGTTGTTCCAGGCTCTGAAAAACTGTTTTTT
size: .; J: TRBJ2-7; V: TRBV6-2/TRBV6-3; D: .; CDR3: CASSHWTDFYEQYF; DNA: TGTGCCAGCAGTCATTGGACAGATTTCTACGAGCAGTACTTC
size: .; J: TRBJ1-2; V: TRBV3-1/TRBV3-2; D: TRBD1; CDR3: CASSGGQVAGYTF; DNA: TGTGCCAGCTCAGGGGGACAGGTCGCCGGCTACACCTTC
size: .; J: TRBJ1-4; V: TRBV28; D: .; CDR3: CASSLADLGPGEKLFF; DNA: TGTGCCAGCAGTTTAGCGGACTTAGGTCCTGGGGAAAAACTGTTTTTT
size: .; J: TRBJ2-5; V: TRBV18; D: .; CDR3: CASSPSGVGETQYF; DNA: TGTGCCAGCTCACCCTCAGGGGTAGGAGAGACCCAGTACTTC
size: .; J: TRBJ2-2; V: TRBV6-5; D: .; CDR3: CASSSGTLNTGELFF; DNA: TGTGCCAGCAGTTCCGGGACTCTCAACACCGGGGAGCTGTTTTTT
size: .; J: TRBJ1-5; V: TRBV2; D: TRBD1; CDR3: CASRGQGAGPGQPQHF; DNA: TGTGCCAGCAGGGGACAGGGGGCAGGGCCGGGCCAGCCCCAGCATTTT